Sequencing of this T cell receptor beta chain was carried out in a study of regulatory T cells in long-lasting Graves disease. The CDR3 loop spans 14 amino acids. Trimming pared 4 bases from V and 1 base from J, leaving 10 bases between. Per the germline V gene, CDR1 is LNHDA and CDR2 is SQIVND (reference sequence). Through Arm-PCR of CDR3 regions and iRepertoire HTBI primers, TCR beta libraries were built. TCRdb processed the multiplex PCR reads anew with MiXCR; each CDR3 protein has one entry. This sample carries about 330,000 distinct CDR3 sequences, roughly 16% of them seen once, and the ten largest clones take roughly a fifth. Stated time point: newly diagnosed GD, antithyroid drugs for less than 3 months. PBMCs were the source of the RNA used for TCR sequencing. Doctors identified Graves' disease using the American Thyroid Association guidelines. This sample was also put to use in a study of T cells in Graves' hyperthyroidism and ophthalmopathy.

This chain connects TRBV19 to TRBJ1-1, with D possibly TRBD1 on 6 matching bases. This clonotype was sampled from a woman under 30 with Graves disease. Here the sequenced sample was peripheral blood mononuclear cells (PBMCs), taken at new diagnosis, from a patient treated with antithyroid drugs. The CDR3 DNA is TGTGCCAGTAGTAAATTGACAGGGAACACTGAAGCTTTCTTT. This sequence encodes CASSKLTGNTEAFF.